This T cell receptor beta chain was found in a study of naive and memory T cell subsets. Germline loops: CDR1 SGHAT, CDR2 FQNNGV. The CDR3 extends over 16 amino acids. Trimming took 3 bases from V and 0 from J, leaving 11 bases between them. The beta constant-region primer was an equimolar mix of two oligonucleotides covering TRBC1 and TRBC2. Ligated cDNA was amplified by four rounds of PCR with nested alpha and beta constant-region primers and SP2. TCRdb ran MiXCR on the UMI-ligation and nested PCR reads and lists one entry per CDR3 protein. The data hold some 82,000 distinct CDR3 sequences, with 9% to 9.5% observed a single time.

V is TRBV11-2 and J is TRBJ2-2; D ambiguous. Sample: naive CD8+ T cells from blood. This clonotype was obtained from a human donor in good health. CDR3 loop: CASSFRTLTNTGELFF. CDR3 bases: TGTGCCAGCAGCTTTCGGACCCTTACGAACACCGGGGAGCTGTTTTTT.